The entry below gives a single T cell receptor beta chain sequence along with its context. This clonotype was recorded many times. Its cognate antigen has yet to be identified. Qualities for individual bases were not recorded, and no much larger clone is one base off. This sample is drawn from a study of CD8 T cells in ankylosing spondylitis (dated by TCRdb to between 2016 and 2019). About the study as a whole: The study set out to find disease-linked TCR variants by profiling T cell receptor beta repertoires in ankylosing spondylitis patients and healthy donors. In total, the full study cohort was made up of about 99 healthy donors and 25 or so ankylosing spondylitis patients. Peripheral blood was sampled, and synovial fluid was also collected from ankylosing spondylitis patients.

TCRdb records Illumina HiSeq 2500 as the sequencer. TCR beta libraries were prepared by quantitative 5'-RACE with molecular barcodes. In the original analysis: To identify disease-linked TCR variants, a new computational method was used, one built on a probabilistic model of VDJ rearrangement. TCRdb took the public reads, trimmed them with fastp at Q25, ran MiXCR for clone calling and kept in-frame beta chains. CDR3 protein sequences are deduplicated, and each keeps its most common genes and DNA. The V and J calls and clone size are TCRdb's, not the authors'. This sample comprises 350,000 or so distinct CDR3 sequences, 11% of them detected only once. The ten largest clones capture 9.1% of the sample. From its cysteine to its phenylalanine, the CDR3 spans 13 amino acids. Only the CDR3 region is kept as DNA, spanning 39 bases read in frame from base 1. V loses 5 bases, J loses 5 bases, and the germline ends lie 15 bases apart. CDR1 and CDR2 are read off the germline V gene (reference sequence) as DFQATT and SNEGSKA.

Study-wide findings and limitations: A TCR beta motif of about 8 highly homologous amino acid variants appeared characteristic of blood from ankylosing spondylitis patients. A CD8+ phenotype was shown by the disease-linked clones, which were found at relatively low frequencies in peripheral blood. Significant enrichment of the disease-linked clones was reported in matched synovial fluid samples from ankylosing spondylitis patients. Some of the motif variants had been reported before in the synovial fluid and blood of reactive arthritis patients, a finding that suggests common disease-initiation mechanisms.

The chain couples TRBV20-1 to TRBJ2-5; the D gene is not confidently resolved. The receptor's source is a female donor with ankylosing spondylitis or in good health (not recorded which). The sequencing input was blood, either unsorted or a sorted T cell fraction (not recorded which). The bases read TGCAGTGCTCCCCCGACTGGGATGGAGACCCAGTACTTC. Its product reads: CSAPPTGMETQYF.